One T cell receptor (beta chain) is described in this entry. This specimen comes from a study of blood T cell repertoires in COVID-19. The germline V and J ends were trimmed by 1 base and 4 bases, with 12 bases remaining between them. The CDR3 runs to 15 residues. Germline loops: CDR1 KGHDR, CDR2 SFDVKD. Profiling relied on immunoSEQ multiplex PCR, and the TCRdb table lists in-frame clones only, not all of them. The table lists hundreds of thousands of clones, approximately 86% of them singletons. The sequence derives from a woman aged 65 to 85 with COVID-19, enrolled during active disease. The chain carries TRBV24-1 and TRBJ2-5; possibly TRBD1 for D (5 bases). Sequencing input: peripheral blood. The CDR3 loop is CATSDFGADVETQYF. CDR3 in DNA: TGTGCCACCAGTGATTTTGGGGCCGATGTAGAGACCCAGTACTTC.